These T cell receptor beta chains were read from a single sample in a study of CD8 T cells in ankylosing spondylitis. TCRdb itself ran the 5' RACE reads through MiXCR, one entry per CDR3 protein. The profile shows some 300,000 distinct CDR3 sequences, around 21% of them singletons. The sequencing sample was made of blood, either unsorted or a sorted T cell fraction (not recorded which). The receptors were gathered from a female donor with ankylosing spondylitis or in good health (not recorded which). Each CDR3 is given with its conserved first and last residue. Fields, in order: J gene, D gene, V gene, clone size, CDR3 protein, CDR3 DNA. A D gene is named only where the DNA matches it firmly. Size is stated for part of the rows, as once, few or many counts, or as a class when the clone is expanded.

J gene: TRBJ2-7
D gene: NA
V gene: TRBV15
clone size: few
CDR3 protein: CATSRDGNGAGEQYF
CDR3 DNA: TGTGCCACCAGCAGAGATGGCAACGGGGCTGGGGAGCAGTACTTC

J gene: TRBJ2-1
D gene: TRBD2
V gene: TRBV20-1
clone size: NA
CDR3 protein: CSARGPREQSSNEQFF
CDR3 DNA: TGCAGTGCTAGAGGACCGCGGGAGCAGTCATCAAATGAGCAGTTCTTC

J gene: TRBJ2-3
D gene: NA
V gene: TRBV6-1
clone size: many
CDR3 protein: CASSPSGYQSDTQYF
CDR3 DNA: TGTGCCAGCAGCCCCTCAGGCTACCAGTCAGATACGCAGTATTTT

J gene: TRBJ2-2
D gene: NA
V gene: TRBV11-2
clone size: NA
CDR3 protein: CASSHTWGRTGELFF
CDR3 DNA: TGTGCCAGCAGCCACACGTGGGGGAGGACCGGGGAGCTGTTTTTT

J gene: TRBJ2-3
D gene: TRBD2
V gene: TRBV20-1
clone size: few
CDR3 protein: CSADLAGPGTDTQYF
CDR3 DNA: TGCAGTGCAGACCTAGCGGGGCCGGGCACAGATACGCAGTATTTT

J gene: TRBJ2-5
D gene: NA
V gene: TRBV5-5
clone size: many
CDR3 protein: CASSLSPGMETQYF
CDR3 DNA: TGTGCCAGCAGCTTGAGTCCGGGAATGGAGACCCAGTACTTC

J gene: TRBJ1-5
D gene: NA
V gene: TRBV6-6
clone size: NA
CDR3 protein: CASVAGRSNQPQHF
CDR3 DNA: TGTGCCAGCGTAGCGGGCCGTAGCAATCAGCCCCAGCATTTT

J gene: TRBJ2-5
D gene: NA
V gene: TRBV7-2
clone size: few
CDR3 protein: CASSLGTRLETQYF
CDR3 DNA: TGTGCCAGCAGCTTAGGGACACGGTTGGAGACCCAGTACTTC

J gene: TRBJ1-6
D gene: NA
V gene: TRBV6-1
clone size: few
CDR3 protein: CASRGGGTGSYNSPLHF
CDR3 DNA: TGTGCCAGCCGTGGGGGGGGAACCGGATCCTATAATTCACCCCTCCACTTT

J gene: TRBJ2-1
D gene: NA
V gene: TRBV27
clone size: NA
CDR3 protein: CASSLGHEQFF
CDR3 DNA: TGTGCCAGCAGTTTAGGACATGAGCAGTTCTTC

J gene: TRBJ2-3
D gene: NA
V gene: TRBV20-1
clone size: few
CDR3 protein: CSGLRGGADTQYF
CDR3 DNA: TGCAGTGGCCTTCGAGGGGGAGCAGATACGCAGTATTTT

J gene: TRBJ1-2
D gene: NA
V gene: TRBV10-3
clone size: many
CDR3 protein: CAISEVSLGYTF
CDR3 DNA: TGTGCCATCAGTGAGGTCAGTCTTGGCTACACCTTC

J gene: TRBJ2-1
D gene: TRBD2
V gene: TRBV11-2
clone size: once
CDR3 protein: CASSLDHGLVRMFF
CDR3 DNA: TGTGCCAGCAGCTTAGATCACGGACTAGTCCGGATGTTCTTC

J gene: TRBJ2-5
D gene: NA
V gene: TRBV20-1
clone size: few
CDR3 protein: CSARASGGGFGETQYF
CDR3 DNA: TGCAGTGCCAGGGCCTCAGGGGGAGGGTTTGGAGAGACCCAGTACTTC

J gene: TRBJ2-1
D gene: TRBD2
V gene: TRBV10-3
clone size: NA
CDR3 protein: CAIGSGLAGGEQFF
CDR3 DNA: TGTGCCATCGGGTCGGGACTAGCGGGAGGTGAGCAGTTCTTC

J gene: TRBJ2-7
D gene: TRBD1
V gene: TRBV29-1
clone size: few
CDR3 protein: CSVGSGQGLGEQYF
CDR3 DNA: TGCAGCGTTGGATCCGGACAGGGGTTGGGGGAGCAGTACTTC

J gene: TRBJ2-2
D gene: TRBD2
V gene: TRBV5-1
clone size: NA
CDR3 protein: CASSLQRELELFF
CDR3 DNA: TGCGCCAGCAGCTTGCAGCGGGAGTTGGAGCTGTTTTTT

J gene: TRBJ2-1
D gene: NA
V gene: TRBV7-2
clone size: NA
CDR3 protein: CASSPRLSGRRDEEQFF
CDR3 DNA: TGTGCCAGCAGCCCTAGGCTTAGCGGCCGCCGGGATGAAGAGCAGTTCTTC

J gene: TRBJ2-3
D gene: TRBD1
V gene: TRBV12-3/TRBV12-4
clone size: many
CDR3 protein: CASSRTGRTDTQYF
CDR3 DNA: TGTGCCAGCAGTCGGACAGGGCGGACAGATACGCAGTATTTT

J gene: TRBJ2-6
D gene: NA
V gene: TRBV29-1
clone size: many
CDR3 protein: CSVPFSGANVLTF
CDR3 DNA: TGCAGCGTCCCCTTCTCTGGGGCCAACGTCCTGACTTTC

J gene: TRBJ2-2
D gene: NA
V gene: TRBV7-2
clone size: many
CDR3 protein: CASSSRQAGELFF
CDR3 DNA: TGTGCCAGCAGCAGCAGACAGGCCGGGGAGCTGTTTTTT

J gene: TRBJ1-1
D gene: NA
V gene: TRBV10-3
clone size: few
CDR3 protein: CAISPLDGYEAFF
CDR3 DNA: TGTGCCATCAGTCCTCTTGACGGTTATGAGGCTTTCTTT

J gene: TRBJ2-5
D gene: NA
V gene: TRBV21-1
clone size: few
CDR3 protein: CASSKVPGIAQYF
CDR3 DNA: TGTGCCAGCAGCAAAGTACCGGGTATAGCCCAGTACTTC

J gene: TRBJ2-6
D gene: NA
V gene: TRBV29-1
clone size: NA
CDR3 protein: CSVEDLGGTGANVLTF
CDR3 DNA: TGCAGCGTTGAAGATCTTGGGGGTACTGGGGCCAACGTCCTGACTTTC

J gene: TRBJ2-7
D gene: NA
V gene: TRBV12-3/TRBV12-4
clone size: many
CDR3 protein: CASSLAVVAYEQYF
CDR3 DNA: TGTGCCAGCAGTTTGGCGGTGGTGGCCTACGAGCAGTACTTC

J gene: TRBJ2-3
D gene: TRBD1
V gene: TRBV29-1
clone size: many
CDR3 protein: CSVKDLTGDSTDTQYF
CDR3 DNA: TGCAGCGTTAAGGATTTGACAGGGGATAGCACAGATACGCAGTATTTT

J gene: TRBJ1-3
D gene: TRBD1
V gene: TRBV19
clone size: few
CDR3 protein: CASSGGQRSARISGNTIYF
CDR3 DNA: TGTGCCAGTAGTGGGGGACAGAGATCGGCCAGAATCTCTGGAAACACCATATATTTT

J gene: TRBJ1-2
D gene: TRBD1
V gene: TRBV6-6
clone size: NA
CDR3 protein: CASSYPDRALTSF
CDR3 DNA: TGTGCCAGCAGTTACCCGGACAGGGCGCTTACGTCCTTC

J gene: TRBJ2-5
D gene: NA
V gene: TRBV4-3
clone size: NA
CDR3 protein: CASSQDRGPQETQYF
CDR3 DNA: TGCGCCAGCAGCCAAGATAGAGGACCCCAAGAGACCCAGTACTTC

J gene: TRBJ2-2
D gene: TRBD2
V gene: TRBV28
clone size: NA
CDR3 protein: CASRITGLAIGELFF
CDR3 DNA: TGTGCCAGCAGGATTACCGGACTAGCCATCGGGGAGCTGTTTTTT

J gene: TRBJ2-2
D gene: NA
V gene: TRBV7-3
clone size: few
CDR3 protein: CASSLTSAGELFF
CDR3 DNA: TGTGCCAGCAGCTTAACATCGGCCGGGGAGCTGTTTTTT

J gene: TRBJ2-2
D gene: NA
V gene: TRBV12-3/TRBV12-4
clone size: few
CDR3 protein: CASTEGAAGELFF
CDR3 DNA: TGTGCCAGCACCGAGGGAGCAGCCGGGGAGCTGTTTTTT

J gene: TRBJ2-3
D gene: NA
V gene: TRBV11-3
clone size: many
CDR3 protein: CASSPGTRTDTQYF
CDR3 DNA: TGTGCCAGCAGTCCAGGGACTCGCACAGATACGCAGTATTTT

J gene: TRBJ2-3
D gene: TRBD2
V gene: TRBV7-2
clone size: NA
CDR3 protein: CASSLAAGASTDTQYF
CDR3 DNA: TGTGCCAGCAGCTTAGCGGCGGGAGCTAGCACAGATACGCAGTATTTT

J gene: TRBJ2-7
D gene: NA
V gene: TRBV7-2
clone size: few
CDR3 protein: CASSSLDTRKQYF
CDR3 DNA: TGTGCCAGCAGCTCTTTGGACACTCGGAAGCAGTACTTC

J gene: TRBJ2-1
D gene: NA
V gene: TRBV12-2
clone size: NA
CDR3 protein: CASRLAPVGRGYNEQFF
CDR3 DNA: TGTGCAAGTCGCTTAGCCCCGGTGGGGCGGGGGTACAATGAGCAGTTCTTC

J gene: TRBJ2-6
D gene: NA
V gene: TRBV7-8
clone size: NA
CDR3 protein: CASSLAPQISGANVLTF
CDR3 DNA: TGTGCCAGCAGCTTAGCTCCACAGATCTCTGGGGCCAACGTCCTGACTTTC

J gene: TRBJ1-4
D gene: NA
V gene: TRBV7-9
clone size: few
CDR3 protein: CASSLVGREKLFF
CDR3 DNA: TGTGCCAGCAGCTTGGTGGGGAGGGAAAAACTGTTTTTT

J gene: TRBJ2-5
D gene: NA
V gene: TRBV12-3/TRBV12-4
clone size: NA
CDR3 protein: CASSLGWETQYF
CDR3 DNA: TGTGCCAGCAGTTTAGGGTGGGAGACCCAGTACTTC

J gene: TRBJ2-7
D gene: NA
V gene: TRBV9
clone size: NA
CDR3 protein: CASSGDTKDEQYF
CDR3 DNA: TGTGCCAGCAGCGGTGACACCAAGGACGAGCAGTACTTC

J gene: TRBJ2-1
D gene: NA
V gene: TRBV3-1
clone size: NA
CDR3 protein: CSSSQDSGGFDNEQFF
CDR3 DNA: TGTTCCAGCAGCCAGGATAGCGGAGGATTCGACAATGAGCAGTTCTTC

J gene: TRBJ1-2
D gene: NA
V gene: TRBV11-2
clone size: NA
CDR3 protein: CASSIDRAQLYGYTF
CDR3 DNA: TGTGCCAGCAGCATTGATCGGGCGCAACTCTATGGCTACACCTTC

J gene: TRBJ2-2
D gene: TRBD2
V gene: TRBV7-7
clone size: NA
CDR3 protein: CASSGLAGVNTGELFF
CDR3 DNA: TGTGCTAGCAGCGGACTAGCGGGAGTGAACACCGGGGAGCTGTTTTTT

J gene: TRBJ1-5
D gene: TRBD1
V gene: TRBV7-2
clone size: NA
CDR3 protein: CASSSRTGGDQPQHF
CDR3 DNA: TGTGCCAGCAGCTCCAGGACAGGGGGCGATCAGCCCCAGCATTTT

J gene: TRBJ2-2
D gene: TRBD2
V gene: TRBV5-6
clone size: NA
CDR3 protein: CASSPGGHPNLFF
CDR3 DNA: TGTGCCAGCAGCCCGGGGGGGCATCCGAATCTGTTTTTT

J gene: TRBJ1-1
D gene: NA
V gene: TRBV5-4
clone size: NA
CDR3 protein: CASSLLLGPMNTEAFF
CDR3 DNA: TGTGCCAGCAGCTTGTTACTGGGGCCCATGAACACTGAAGCTTTCTTT

J gene: TRBJ2-1
D gene: TRBD2
V gene: TRBV20-1
clone size: NA
CDR3 protein: CSAHRAGTYNEQFF
CDR3 DNA: TGCAGTGCTCATAGAGCGGGGACCTACAATGAGCAGTTCTTC

J gene: TRBJ2-7
D gene: NA
V gene: TRBV7-2
clone size: NA
CDR3 protein: CASSLGGAVEIYEQYF
CDR3 DNA: TGTGCCAGCAGCTTAGGCGGCGCGGTAGAGATCTACGAGCAGTACTTC

J gene: TRBJ2-1
D gene: NA
V gene: TRBV30
clone size: few
CDR3 protein: CAWTVGSDEQFF
CDR3 DNA: TGTGCCTGGACAGTAGGTAGCGATGAGCAGTTCTTC

J gene: TRBJ2-2
D gene: NA
V gene: TRBV20-1
clone size: few
CDR3 protein: CSARDREGTGELFF
CDR3 DNA: TGCAGTGCTAGGGACAGGGAGGGCACCGGGGAGCTGTTTTTT

J gene: TRBJ2-3
D gene: NA
V gene: TRBV5-5
clone size: NA
CDR3 protein: CASSPYDTQYF
CDR3 DNA: TGTGCCAGCAGCCCCTATGATACGCAGTATTTT

J gene: TRBJ2-2
D gene: NA
V gene: TRBV5-1
clone size: few
CDR3 protein: CASSLTPRTGELFF
CDR3 DNA: TGCGCCAGCAGCTTAACCCCGCGAACCGGGGAGCTGTTTTTT

J gene: TRBJ2-3
D gene: NA
V gene: TRBV7-2
clone size: NA
CDR3 protein: CASSLNTADTQYF
CDR3 DNA: TGTGCCAGCAGCTTAAATACCGCAGATACGCAGTATTTT

J gene: TRBJ1-1
D gene: NA
V gene: TRBV12-3/TRBV12-4
clone size: NA
CDR3 protein: CASKAGPPMYTEAFF
CDR3 DNA: TGTGCCAGCAAAGCGGGCCCCCCCATGTACACTGAAGCTTTCTTT